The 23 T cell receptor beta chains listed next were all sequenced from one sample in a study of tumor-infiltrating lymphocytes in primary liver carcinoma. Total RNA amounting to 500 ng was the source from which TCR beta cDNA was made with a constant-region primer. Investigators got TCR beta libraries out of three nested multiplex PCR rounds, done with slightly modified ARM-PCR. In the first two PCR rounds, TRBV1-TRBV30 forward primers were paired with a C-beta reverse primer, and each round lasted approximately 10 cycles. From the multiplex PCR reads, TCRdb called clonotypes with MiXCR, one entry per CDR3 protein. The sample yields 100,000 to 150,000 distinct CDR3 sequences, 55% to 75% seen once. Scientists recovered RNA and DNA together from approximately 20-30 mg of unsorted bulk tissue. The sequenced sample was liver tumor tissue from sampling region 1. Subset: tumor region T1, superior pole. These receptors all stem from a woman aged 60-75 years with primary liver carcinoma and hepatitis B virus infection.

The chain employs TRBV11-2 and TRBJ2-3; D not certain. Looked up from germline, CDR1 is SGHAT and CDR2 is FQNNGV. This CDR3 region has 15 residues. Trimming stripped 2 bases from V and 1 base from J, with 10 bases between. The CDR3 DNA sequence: TGTGCCAGCAGCTTATTGTGGTGGGGCACAGATACGCAGTATTTT. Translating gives CASSLLWWGTDTQYF.

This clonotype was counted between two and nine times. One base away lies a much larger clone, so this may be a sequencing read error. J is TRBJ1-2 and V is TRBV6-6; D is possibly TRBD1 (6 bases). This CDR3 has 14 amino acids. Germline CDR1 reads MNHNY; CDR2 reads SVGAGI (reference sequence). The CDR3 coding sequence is TGTGTCAGCAGCTCGGGACACTATAACTATGGCTACACCTTC. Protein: CVSSSGHYNYGYTF.

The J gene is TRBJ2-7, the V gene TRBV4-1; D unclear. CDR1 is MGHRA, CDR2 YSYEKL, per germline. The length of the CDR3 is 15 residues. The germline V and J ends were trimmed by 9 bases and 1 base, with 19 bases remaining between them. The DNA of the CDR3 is TGCGCCAGGAGTCAAGAATGGAAGGAATCCTACGAGCAGTACTTC. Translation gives CARSQEWKESYEQYF.

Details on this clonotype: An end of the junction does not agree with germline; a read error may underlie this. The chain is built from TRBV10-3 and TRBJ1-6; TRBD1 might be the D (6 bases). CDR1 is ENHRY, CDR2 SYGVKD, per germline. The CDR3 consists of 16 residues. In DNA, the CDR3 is TGTGCCACCAGTGAGTCCAACACAGGGTCGGGCTCACCCCACCACTTT. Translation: CATSESNTGSGSPHHF.

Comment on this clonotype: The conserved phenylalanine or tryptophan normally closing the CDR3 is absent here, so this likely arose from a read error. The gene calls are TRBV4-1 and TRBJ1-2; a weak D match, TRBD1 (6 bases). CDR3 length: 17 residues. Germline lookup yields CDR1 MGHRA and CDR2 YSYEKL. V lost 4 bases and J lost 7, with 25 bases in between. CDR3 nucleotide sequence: TGCGCCAGCAGCCTCGAGGGGGGAGTTTCGTATTCTAGTGGCTACACCTTA. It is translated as CASSLEGGVSYSSGYTL.

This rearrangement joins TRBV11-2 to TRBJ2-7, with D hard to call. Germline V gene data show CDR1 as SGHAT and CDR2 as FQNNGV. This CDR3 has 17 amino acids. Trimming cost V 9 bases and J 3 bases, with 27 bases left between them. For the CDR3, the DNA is TGTGCCAGTAGCCATGAGACATCGTCAGGTTTCGGCTACGAGCAGTACTTC. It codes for CASSHETSSGFGYEQYF.

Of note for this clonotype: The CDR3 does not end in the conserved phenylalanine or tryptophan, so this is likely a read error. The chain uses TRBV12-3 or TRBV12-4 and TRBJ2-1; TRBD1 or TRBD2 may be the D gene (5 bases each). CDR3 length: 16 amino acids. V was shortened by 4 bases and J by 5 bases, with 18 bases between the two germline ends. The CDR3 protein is CASSSRPRDGDNEQFV. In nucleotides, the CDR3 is TGTGCCAGCAGTTCTCGCCCACGGGACGGGGACAATGAGCAGTTCGTC.

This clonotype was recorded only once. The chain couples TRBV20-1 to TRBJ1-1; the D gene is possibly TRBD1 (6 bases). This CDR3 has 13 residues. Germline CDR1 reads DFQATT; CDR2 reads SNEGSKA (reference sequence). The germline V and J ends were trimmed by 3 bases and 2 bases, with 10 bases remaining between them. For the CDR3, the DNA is TGCAGTGCTAGCGGGGGGGGCAACACTGAAGCTTTCTTT. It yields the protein CSASGGGNTEAFF.

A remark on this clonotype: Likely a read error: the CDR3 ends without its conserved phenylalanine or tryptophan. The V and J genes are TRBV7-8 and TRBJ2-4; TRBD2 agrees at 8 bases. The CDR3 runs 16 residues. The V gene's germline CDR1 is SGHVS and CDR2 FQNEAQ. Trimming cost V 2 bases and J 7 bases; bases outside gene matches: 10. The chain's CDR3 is CASSLLGGRTENIQYI. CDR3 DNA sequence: TGTGCCAGCAGCTTATTGGGCGGGAGGACCGAGAACATTCAGTACATC.

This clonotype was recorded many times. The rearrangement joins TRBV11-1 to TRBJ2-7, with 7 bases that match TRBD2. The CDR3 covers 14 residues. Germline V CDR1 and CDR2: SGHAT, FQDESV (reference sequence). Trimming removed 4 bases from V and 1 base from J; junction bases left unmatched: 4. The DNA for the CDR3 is TGTGCCAGCAGCTGGGAGGGCAATTCCTACGAGCAGTACTTC. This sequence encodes CASSWEGNSYEQYF.

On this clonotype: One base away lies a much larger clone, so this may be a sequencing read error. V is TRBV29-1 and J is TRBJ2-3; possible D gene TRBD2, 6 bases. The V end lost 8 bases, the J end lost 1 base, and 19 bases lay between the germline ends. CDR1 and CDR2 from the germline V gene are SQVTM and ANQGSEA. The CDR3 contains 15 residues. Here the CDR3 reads CSLAGSGWGTDTQYF. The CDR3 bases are TGCAGCCTTGCGGGGTCAGGATGGGGCACAGATACGCAGTATTTT.

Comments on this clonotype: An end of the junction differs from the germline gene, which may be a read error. CDR3: CASGKALNTEAFF. The CDR3 DNA follows: TGTGCCAGCGGGAAGGCTCTGAACACTGAAGCGTTCTTT. The J gene is TRBJ1-1, the V gene TRBV2; D gene ambiguous. Germline V gene lookup returns CDR1 SNHLY and CDR2 FYNNEI. The length of the CDR3 is 13 residues.

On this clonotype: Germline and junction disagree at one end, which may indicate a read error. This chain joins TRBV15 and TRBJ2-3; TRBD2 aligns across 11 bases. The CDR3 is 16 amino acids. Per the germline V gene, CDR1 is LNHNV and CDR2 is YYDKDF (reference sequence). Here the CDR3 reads CATSRVAGGPPDTQYF. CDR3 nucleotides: TGTGCCACCAGCAGAGTAGCGGGAGGGCCGCCAGATACTCAGTATTTT.

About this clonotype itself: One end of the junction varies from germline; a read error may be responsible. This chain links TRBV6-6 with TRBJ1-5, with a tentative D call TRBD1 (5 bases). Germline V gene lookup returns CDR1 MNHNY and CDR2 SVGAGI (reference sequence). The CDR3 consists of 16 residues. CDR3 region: CPSSYSTGGGFQPQHF. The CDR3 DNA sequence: TGTCCCAGCAGTTACTCCACCGGGGGAGGTTTTCAGCCCCAGCACTTT.

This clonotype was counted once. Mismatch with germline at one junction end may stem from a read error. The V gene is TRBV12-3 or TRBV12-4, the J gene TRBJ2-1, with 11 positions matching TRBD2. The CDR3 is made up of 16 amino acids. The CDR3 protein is CASNFSGTSGDNEQFF. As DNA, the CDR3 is TGTGCCAGCAATTTTTCAGGGACTAGCGGAGACAACGAGCAGTTCTTC.

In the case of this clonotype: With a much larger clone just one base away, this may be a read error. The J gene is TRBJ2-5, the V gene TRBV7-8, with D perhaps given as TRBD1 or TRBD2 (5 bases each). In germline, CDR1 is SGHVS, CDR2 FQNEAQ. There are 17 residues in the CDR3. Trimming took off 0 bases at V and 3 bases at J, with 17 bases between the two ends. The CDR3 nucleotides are TGTGCCAGCAGCTTAGCCCAGCATCGGATGGGGGAAGAGACCCAGTACTTC. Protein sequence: CASSLAQHRMGEETQYF.

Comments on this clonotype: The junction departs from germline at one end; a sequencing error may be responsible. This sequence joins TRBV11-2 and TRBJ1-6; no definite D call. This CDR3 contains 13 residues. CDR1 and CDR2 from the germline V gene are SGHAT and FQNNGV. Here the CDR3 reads CASSLEPGSALHF. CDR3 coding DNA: TGTGCCAGCAGCTTAGAGCCTGGTTCAGCCCTCCATTTT.

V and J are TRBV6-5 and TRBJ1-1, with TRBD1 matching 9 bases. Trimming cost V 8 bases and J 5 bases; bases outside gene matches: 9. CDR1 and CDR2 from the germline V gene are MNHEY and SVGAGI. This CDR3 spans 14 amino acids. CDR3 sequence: CASGLQGATTEAFF. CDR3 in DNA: TGTGCCAGCGGGCTACAGGGGGCGACGACTGAAGCTTTCTTT.

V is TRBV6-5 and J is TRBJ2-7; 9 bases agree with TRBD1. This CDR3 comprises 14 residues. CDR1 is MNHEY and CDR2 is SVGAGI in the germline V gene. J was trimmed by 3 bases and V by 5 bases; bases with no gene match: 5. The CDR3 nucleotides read TGTGCCAGCAGTCGACAGGGGGGTGGCTACGAGCAGTACTTC. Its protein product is CASSRQGGGYEQYF.

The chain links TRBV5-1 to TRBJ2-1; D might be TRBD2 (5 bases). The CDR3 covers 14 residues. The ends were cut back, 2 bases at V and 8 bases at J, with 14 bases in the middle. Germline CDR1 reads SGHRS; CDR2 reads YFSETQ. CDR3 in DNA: TGCGCCAGCAGCTTCGTGAGGGCTAGGGATGAGCAGTTCTTC. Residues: CASSFVRARDEQFF. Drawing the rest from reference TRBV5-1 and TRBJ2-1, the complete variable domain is KAGVTQTPRYLIKTRGQQVTLSCSPISGHRSVSWYQQTPGQGLQFLFEYFSETQRNKGNFPGRFSGRQFSNSRSEMNVSTLELGDSALYLCASSFVRARDEQFFGPGTRLTVL.

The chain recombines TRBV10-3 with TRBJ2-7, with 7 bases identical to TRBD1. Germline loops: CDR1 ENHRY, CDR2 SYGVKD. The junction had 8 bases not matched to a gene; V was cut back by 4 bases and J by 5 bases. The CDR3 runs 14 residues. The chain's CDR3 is CAISGRTGNHEQYF. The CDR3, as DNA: TGTGCCATCAGTGGCCGGACAGGAAACCACGAGCAGTACTTC.

CDR3 nucleotide sequence: TGTGCCAGCAGTTCCACTAGCGACTACGAGCAGTACTTC. As protein: CASSSTSDYEQYF. The chain combines TRBV28 with TRBJ2-7; 7 nucleotides agree with TRBD2. After removal of 4 bases from V and 3 bases from J, the junction contained 3 bases not matched to a gene. CDR1 is MDHEN, CDR2 SYDVKM, per germline. The CDR3 runs to 13 residues.

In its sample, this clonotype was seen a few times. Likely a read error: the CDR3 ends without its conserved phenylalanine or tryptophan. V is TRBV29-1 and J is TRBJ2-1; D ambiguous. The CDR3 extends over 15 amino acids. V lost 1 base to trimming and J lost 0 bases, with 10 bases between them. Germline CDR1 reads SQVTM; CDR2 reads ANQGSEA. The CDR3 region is CSVEVHPNSYNEQFL. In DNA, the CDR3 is TGCAGCGTTGAAGTACACCCCAACTCCTACAATGAGCAGTTCTTA.